These T cell receptor beta chains were read from a single sample in a study of a mutant IDH1 vaccine in newly diagnosed glioma. Their target antigens are unknown. The assay was immunoSEQ multiplex PCR, and TCRdb's table has in-frame clones only and misses some. The sample lists more than 35,000 clones; approximately 80% were seen once. Sample: PBMCs, taken from a glioma patient whose treatment included an IDH1 peptide vaccine. These TCRs come from a woman between 40 and 50 years old with glioma. Some clones in this sample may be carry-over from other donors' samples. The CDR3 runs from the conserved cysteine through the conserved F or W. Each record gives: V gene, clone size, J gene, D gene, CDR3 length, CDR3 DNA, CDR3 protein. The D gene is left open where the match is weak. Where a row states a size, it is once, few, many or the class of an expanded clone; other rows omit it.

>TRBV9|.|TRBJ1-2|TRBD1|15
TGTGCCAGCAGCGGGGGACAGGGGGCGAACTATGGCTACACCTTC
CASSGGQGANYGYTF
>TRBV5-5|.|TRBJ2-5|TRBD2|15
TGTGCCAGCAGCCGCGGACTAGCGGGGAAAGAGACCCAGTACTTC
CASSRGLAGKETQYF
>TRBV9|.|TRBJ2-7|.|15
TGTGCCAGCAGCGTAGAGGAGACTAGGTTCTACGAGCAGTACTTC
CASSVEETRFYEQYF
>TRBV9|.|TRBJ1-2|TRBD1|17
TGTGCCAGCAGCGCGACAGGGGGCCTTTTATCTAACTATGGCTACACCTTC
CASSATGGLLSNYGYTF
>TRBV10-2|.|TRBJ2-7|TRBD1|14
TGCGCCAGCAGTGCCGGGACAGGGGCCTACGAGCAGTACTTC
CASSAGTGAYEQYF
>TRBV5-4|.|TRBJ2-7|TRBD1|13
TGTGCCAGCAGCCAGAGGACAGGGTACGAGCAGTACTTC
CASSQRTGYEQYF
>TRBV6-6|.|TRBJ2-1|TRBD2|15
TGTGCCAGCCTTGTAGCGGGCAGCTCCTACAATGAGCAGTTCTTC
CASLVAGSSYNEQFF
>TRBV19|.|TRBJ1-5|TRBD1|15
TGTGCCAGTAGAACCGGACAGGTTAGCAATCAGCCCCAGCATTTT
CASRTGQVSNQPQHF
>TRBV10-2|.|TRBJ2-7|.|18
TGCGCCACCTCAACGTCATTCGGACAAGGATTACGCTCCTACGAGCAGTACTTC
CATSTSFGQGLRSYEQYF
>TRBV7-2|.|TRBJ2-3|.|15
TGTGCCAGCAGCTTTCTCCGGCTGAGCACAGATACGCAGTATTTT
CASSFLRLSTDTQYF
>TRBV6-5|once|TRBJ1-3|.|14
TGTGCCAGCAGAACGACCGAACGTCGGAACACCATATATTTT
CASRTTERRNTIYF
>TRBV4-1|.|TRBJ2-6|.|19
TGCGCCAGCAGCCATCCCTCCGAGGACCTGAGCTCTGGGGCCAACGTCCTGACTTTC
CASSHPSEDLSSGANVLTF
>TRBV29-1|.|TRBJ1-4|.|15
TGCAGCGTTGTAGGGGTAGAAACAACTAATGAAAAACTGTTTTTT
CSVVGVETTNEKLFF
>TRBV2|.|TRBJ2-6|.|13
TGTGCCAGCTACGGTGGACTATGGGGCGTCCTGACTTTC
CASYGGLWGVLTF
>TRBV19|.|TRBJ1-1|.|15
TGTGCCAGTAGGCCCCTCCGACAGAGGAACACTGAAGCTTTCTTT
CASRPLRQRNTEAFF
>TRBV28|.|TRBJ1-6|.|12
TGTGCCAGCAGCACCAGGGTCTCACCCCTCCACTTT
CASSTRVSPLHF
>TRBV6-1|.|TRBJ2-3|.|12
TGTGCCAGCGGGCTCCGTACAGATACGCAGTATTTT
CASGLRTDTQYF
>TRBV2|.|TRBJ2-1|.|15
TGTGCCAGCAGGGGGCAGGAAGCAGGGATCAATGAGCAGTTCTTC
CASRGQEAGINEQFF
>TRBV6-8|.|TRBJ2-5|TRBD1|17
TGTGCCAGCAGTACGAGTACAGGGGGGATGAATGAAGAGACCCAGTACTTC
CASSTSTGGMNEETQYF
>TRBV2|.|TRBJ1-5|.|15
TGTGCCAGCAGTGAAGGGAGGGCTAGCAATCAGCCCCAGCATTTT
CASSEGRASNQPQHF
>TRBV5-1|.|TRBJ1-2|.|14
TGCGCCAGCAGCCCAGAGCCCGGGCTGAGGGGCTACACCTTC
CASSPEPGLRGYTF
>TRBV7-9|.|TRBJ1-2|TRBD1|15
TGTGCCAGCAGCTCGGGACAGGGGAGGAGCTATGGCTACACCTTC
CASSSGQGRSYGYTF
>TRBV7-9|.|TRBJ2-7|.|17
TGTGCCAGCAGCCCCACTCCCTTTGGGACGTCTTCCTACGAGCAGTACTTC
CASSPTPFGTSSYEQYF
>TRBV5-6|.|TRBJ1-2|.|12
TGTGCCAGCAGCCCAACCTCCTCCGGCTACACCTTC
CASSPTSSGYTF
>TRBV27|few|TRBJ2-2|.|13
TGTGCCAGCAGTTTAATCACGGGCGGGGAGCTGTTTTTT
CASSLITGGELFF
>TRBV5-1|.|TRBJ2-7|.|13
TGCGCCAGCAGCCAACGTGATTCCCTACAGGAGTACTTC
CASSQRDSLQEYF
>TRBV29-1|.|TRBJ1-1|.|16
TGCAGCGTTGAAGGACCCGACCCAAGGACGAACACTGAAGCTTTCTTT
CSVEGPDPRTNTEAFF
>TRBV10-3|few|TRBJ1-1|.|12
TGTGCCATCAGTGAGTTGAGCGGCGAAGCTTTCTTT
CAISELSGEAFF
>TRBV7-2|.|TRBJ1-1|.|14
TGTGCCAGCAGCTTAGTGCGGGAGAACACTGAAGCTTTCTTT
CASSLVRENTEAFF
>TRBV7-9|.|TRBJ1-1|.|14
TGTGCCAGCAGCTTAGGGGGCGGGCGGTCCCAAGCTTTCTTT
CASSLGGGRSQAFF
>TRBV23-1|.|TRBJ2-2|.|15
TGCGCCAGCAGGCCTGAGGGCTTTAGCACCGGGGAGCTGTTTTTT
CASRPEGFSTGELFF
>TRBV7-2|.|TRBJ2-1|.|12
TGTGCCAGCAGCTTTAAGTCCAATGAGCAGTTCTTC
CASSFKSNEQFF
>TRBV10-3|.|TRBJ2-7|.|14
TGTGCCATCAGTGTGCTGAGGGGTAACTACGAGCAGTACTTC
CAISVLRGNYEQYF
>TRBV27|.|TRBJ1-4|TRBD1|14
TGTGCCAGCAGTAAACAGGGGGCTGGTGAAAAACTGTTTTTT
CASSKQGAGEKLFF
>TRBV9|.|TRBJ2-5|TRBD2|16
TGTGCCAGCAGCGTAGGCGGAGCGGGAGGAGTAGAGACCCAGTACTTC
CASSVGGAGGVETQYF
>TRBV15|.|TRBJ1-4|.|15
TGTGCCACCAGCAGAGAGGCAGCCGCTAATGAAAAACTGTTTTTT
CATSREAAANEKLFF
>TRBV4-3|few|TRBJ2-3|.|14
TGCGCCAGCAGCCAAGGACCCAACACAGATACGCAGTATTTT
CASSQGPNTDTQYF
>TRBV21-1|.|TRBJ1-2|.|19
TGTGCCAGCTGGTACCCCGGGGACAGGGGGCGTATAGCTAACTATGGCTACACCTTC
CASWYPGDRGRIANYGYTF
>TRBV20-1|.|TRBJ1-1|.|11
TGCAGTGCTAGATATAACAATGAAGCTTTCTTT
CSARYNNEAFF
>TRBV6-4|.|TRBJ1-2|.|15
TGTGCCGCCCATTCCCCCGTTGGTCACGACTATGGCTACACCTTC
CAAHSPVGHDYGYTF
>TRBV5-4|.|TRBJ2-3|TRBD2|15
TGTGCCAGCAGCCCGAGGGAGACTAGCACGGATACGCAGTATTTT
CASSPRETSTDTQYF
>TRBV7-3|.|TRBJ2-2|TRBD1|17
TGTGCCAGCAGCTTCATGCCGGGACAGGGGAAGGCCGGGGAGCTGTTTTTT
CASSFMPGQGKAGELFF
>TRBV5-3|.|TRBJ2-7|TRBD2|13
TGTGCCAGAAGCTTTTCGCGGGGGGACGAGCAGTACTTC
CARSFSRGDEQYF
>TRBV21-1|.|TRBJ2-5|.|17
TGTGCCGCAGCCAAAATGGGGCTAGCGGGAGAAGAAGAGACCCAGTACTTC
CAAAKMGLAGEEETQYF
>TRBV5-4|.|TRBJ2-2|.|13
TGTGCCAGCAGCATACAGAGAACCGGGGAGCTGTTTTTT
CASSIQRTGELFF
>TRBV19|.|TRBJ2-1|.|15
TGTGCCAGTAGTATAGATTTTACCGCCCGATCTGGGCAGTTCTTC
CASSIDFTARSGQFF
>TRBV6-6|.|TRBJ1-4|TRBD1|15
TGTGCCAGCAGTTGGGCCGGGACAGGAACGGAGAAACTGTTTTTT
CASSWAGTGTEKLFF
>TRBV27|.|TRBJ2-2|.|13
TGTGCCAGCAGTCGGGCCAGCACCGGGGAGCTGTTTTTT
CASSRASTGELFF
>TRBV2|.|TRBJ2-2|TRBD2|18
TGTGCCAGCAGTCCTCGGGGACTAGCGGGGGGTAGGACCGGGGAGCTGTTTTTT
CASSPRGLAGGRTGELFF
>TRBV6-5|.|TRBJ2-2|.|14
TGTGCCAGCAGTTACGGGGGGAACACCGGGGAGCTGTTTTTT
CASSYGGNTGELFF
>TRBV18|.|TRBJ2-7|.|12
TGTGCCAGCTCACGAGGACCCGACCCGGGGTACTTC
CASSRGPDPGYF
>TRBV7-3|.|TRBJ2-1|TRBD2|15
TGTGCCAGCAGCCATAGCGGGGGGGCCATTAATGAGCAGTTCTTC
CASSHSGGAINEQFF
>TRBV2|once|TRBJ2-3|.|12
TGTGCCAGCAGTGATAAACTACAGGGAAAGTATTTT
CASSDKLQGKYF
>TRBV18|.|TRBJ1-3|.|17
TGTGCCAGCTCACCAGAAGGCAGGTCCAACTCTGGAAACACCATATATTTT
CASSPEGRSNSGNTIYF
>TRBV7-8|.|TRBJ1-4|TRBD1|15
TGTGCCAGCGGAGAGTCAGGGGGATCTAATGAAAAACTGTTTTTT
CASGESGGSNEKLFF
>TRBV5-4|.|TRBJ2-7|TRBD2|13
TGTGCCAGCAACCCCGGACTAGCGGGAGAGCAGTACTTC
CASNPGLAGEQYF
>TRBV4-3|.|TRBJ2-5|.|13
TGCGCCAGCAGCAGGGACTTCCAAGAGACCCAGTACTTC
CASSRDFQETQYF